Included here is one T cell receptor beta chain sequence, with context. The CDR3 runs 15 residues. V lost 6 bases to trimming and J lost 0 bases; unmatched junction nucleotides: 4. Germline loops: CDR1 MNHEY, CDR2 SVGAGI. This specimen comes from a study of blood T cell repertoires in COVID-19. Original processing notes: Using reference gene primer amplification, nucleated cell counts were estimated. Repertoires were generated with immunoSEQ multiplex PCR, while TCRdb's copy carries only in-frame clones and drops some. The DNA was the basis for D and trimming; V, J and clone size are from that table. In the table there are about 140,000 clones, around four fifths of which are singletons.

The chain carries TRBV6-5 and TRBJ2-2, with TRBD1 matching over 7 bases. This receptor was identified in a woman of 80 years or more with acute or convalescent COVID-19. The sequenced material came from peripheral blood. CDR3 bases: TGTGCCAGCAGGCCCGGGACAGCGAACACCGGGGAGCTGTTTTTT. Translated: CASRPGTANTGELFF.